Listed here are 29 T cell receptor beta chains from one sample, sequenced in a study of blood T cell repertoires in COVID-19. Using immunoSEQ multiplex PCR, the repertoire was profiled, and TCRdb retains in-frame clones only, with some absent. The data show some 210,000 clones, roughly 89% seen once. Sample: peripheral blood. The source is a man between 60 and 75 years old who had recovered from COVID-19.

This clone was counted a few times. V usage is TRBV6-1 and J usage is TRBJ1-2; 7 positions match TRBD1. The length of the CDR3 is 15 residues. The V and J ends lost 2 bases and 1 base, in that order; junction bases with no gene match: 4. In germline, CDR1 is MNHNS, CDR2 SASEGT. CDR3 nucleotide sequence: TGTGCCAGCAGTGAATACAGACAGGGTAACTATGGCTACACCTTC. This codes for CASSEYRQGNYGYTF.

The V and J genes are TRBV29-1 and TRBJ2-1; 8 nucleotides agree with TRBD2. Germline CDR1 SQVTM, CDR2 ANQGSEA. There are 13 residues in the CDR3. V lost 3 bases and J lost 12; bases outside the gene matches: 10. In DNA, the CDR3 is TGCAGCGTTGAGTACCGGGAGGGCCTAGGGCAGTTCTTC. Its translation is CSVEYREGLGQFF.

This rearrangement joins TRBV14 to TRBJ2-3, with D maybe TRBD2 (6 bases). Germline CDR1 is SGHDN and CDR2 is FVKESK. V shed 4 bases and J shed 5 bases, with 16 bases lying between them. This CDR3 comprises 15 residues. DNA of the CDR3: TGTGCCAGCAGCCTCGTGGAGGGGAAGGTAGATACGCAGTATTTT. It translates to CASSLVEGKVDTQYF.

The chain employs TRBV6-5 and TRBJ2-1; 9 bases align to TRBD1. This CDR3 has 15 amino acids. Losses at the gene ends were 9 bases for V and 0 bases for J; bases not matched to a gene: 6. Germline CDR1 is MNHEY and CDR2 is SVGAGI. In DNA, the CDR3 is TGTGCCAGTCAACAGGGGGCGAGCTCCTACAATGAGCAGTTCTTC. Its translation is CASQQGASSYNEQFF.

V gene TRBV5-4 combines with J gene TRBJ2-7, with TRBD2 matching 8 bases. CDR3 length equals 14 residues. V was pared by 2 bases and J by 2 bases, with 3 bases of the junction left unmatched. The V gene's germline CDR1 is SGHNT and CDR2 YYREEE (reference sequence). CDR3 loop: CASSFGRGAYEQYF. For the CDR3, the DNA is TGTGCCAGCAGCTTTGGGCGGGGGGCCTACGAGCAGTACTTC.

This clone was observed a few times. The J gene is TRBJ1-5, the V gene TRBV2; no definite D call. Germline CDR1 reads SNHLY; CDR2 reads FYNNEI. V dropped 3 bases and J dropped 7 bases, with 7 bases sitting between them. The CDR3 is made up of 12 amino acids. Written as DNA, the CDR3 is TGTGCCAGCAGTGATTTAAAACAGCCCCAGCATTTT. Amino acids: CASSDLKQPQHF.

The rearrangement links TRBV21-1 to TRBJ2-5; TRBD2, as called in the table, went unchecked against the DNA. TRBV21-1 is a pseudogene. This CDR3 is built from 21 residues. The CDR3 DNA is TGTGCCAGCACTTTCCCCCGAAGCGCGGGACTCCGAATCGAGACGGAAGAGACCCAGTACTTC. The encoded protein is CASTFPRSAGLRIETEETQYF.

The sample holds a few counts of this clone. The CDR3 DNA is TGTGCCAGCAGTCAGGACACTGGGGTCCCTCAGCCCCAGCATTTT. Protein product: CASSQDTGVPQPQHF. This chain links TRBV6-2 or TRBV6-3 with TRBJ1-5, with D perhaps matching TRBD1 (5 bases). With 5 bases removed from V and 6 bases from J, the gap between germline ends came to 17 bases. The CDR3 covers 15 residues. Germline CDR1 reads MNHEY; CDR2 reads SVGEGT.

The gene calls are TRBV7-3 and TRBJ1-6; 9 bases align to TRBD1. Germline V gene data show CDR1 as SGHTA and CDR2 as FQGTGA. The CDR3 sequence is 14 residues long. Unmatched junction bases numbered 0, after V lost 2 bases and J lost 7 bases. The CDR3 reads CASSLGTGNSPLHF. The CDR3 coding sequence is TGTGCCAGCAGCTTAGGGACAGGGAATTCACCCCTCCACTTT.

The chain recombines TRBV5-1 with TRBJ1-1, with D tentatively TRBD1 (6 bases). CDR1 and CDR2 (germline): SGHRS, YFSETQ. This CDR3 has 15 residues. V shed 1 base and J shed 3 bases, with 13 bases lying between them. CDR3 sequence: CASSLLGEGDTEAFF. The CDR3 DNA follows: TGCGCCAGCAGCTTGCTTGGGGAGGGGGACACTGAAGCTTTCTTT.

The chain couples TRBV3-1 (or the pseudogene TRBV3-2) to TRBJ2-5; D remains ambiguous. Germline V lookup: CDR1 LGHDT, CDR2 YNNKEL (reference sequence). Trimming stripped 2 bases from V and 6 bases from J, with 7 bases between. The CDR3 runs to 12 residues. CDR3 sequence reads: CASSQNMQTQYF. The CDR3 DNA reads TGTGCCAGCAGCCAAAACATGCAGACCCAGTACTTC.

The chain combines TRBV10-3 with TRBJ2-1, with 14 bases matching TRBD2. Trimming cost V 6 bases and J 7 bases; bases outside gene matches: 5. This CDR3 comprises 15 residues. The germline CDR1 and CDR2 sequences are ENHRY and SYGVKD. The DNA of the CDR3 is TGTGCCATCAGGGGGACTAGCGGGAGAGGAAATGAGCAGTTCTTC. Protein: CAIRGTSGRGNEQFF.

The rearrangement joins TRBV28 to TRBJ2-7; perhaps TRBD1 as D (6 bases). V gave up 3 bases and J gave up 4 bases, with 10 bases separating them. Looked up from germline, CDR1 is MDHEN and CDR2 is SYDVKM. This CDR3 region has 13 residues. The CDR3 nucleotides read TGTGCCAGCAGTTTTCTTCAGGGGTACGAGCAGTACTTC. Translating gives CASSFLQGYEQYF.

V is TRBV5-1 and J is TRBJ2-1; 9 bases align to TRBD2. CDR1 is SGHRS, CDR2 YFSETQ, per germline. The CDR3 loop spans 15 amino acids. V was clipped by 2 bases and J by 8 bases; unmatched bases: 8. The CDR3 DNA follows: TGCGCCAGCAGCTTAGCACTAGCGGGCCGGGATGAGCAGTTCTTC. It encodes CASSLALAGRDEQFF.

The rearrangement uses TRBV7-9 and TRBJ1-2; 9 bases align to TRBD1. Trimming at V came to 4 bases and at J to 7 bases, leaving 4 bases not matched to a gene. The germline CDR1 and CDR2 sequences are SEHNR and FQNEAQ (reference sequence). The CDR3 spans 13 residues. The CDR3 loop reads CASSYGTGTGYTF. The CDR3, as DNA: TGTGCCAGCAGCTACGGGACAGGGACTGGCTACACCTTC.

This clone has just a few counts. The CDR3 sequence: CASRLTGTRSNEQFF. For the CDR3, the DNA is TGTGCCAGCAGGCTCACCGGGACTAGGTCCAATGAGCAGTTCTTC. The rearrangement links TRBV6-5 to TRBJ2-1; 8 nucleotides match TRBD2. Unmatched junction bases numbered 10, after V lost 6 bases and J lost 6 bases. The CDR3 runs to 15 residues. CDR1 and CDR2 (germline): MNHEY, SVGAGI.

V and J are TRBV24-1 and TRBJ2-5; 10 bases align to TRBD2. From germline, CDR1 is KGHDR and CDR2 SFDVKD. The junction had 28 bases not matched to a gene; V was cut back by 12 bases and J by 4 bases. This CDR3 has 20 amino acids. The CDR3 sequence is CAPCKREKREGPASVETQYF. The DNA of the CDR3 is TGTGCCCCATGCAAAAGAGAAAAGCGGGAGGGGCCGGCATCCGTAGAGACCCAGTACTTC.

Comment on this clone: Within the sample, other DNA sequences also encode this same CDR3. The chain uses TRBV19 and TRBJ2-7; a possible D gene is TRBD1 (6 bases). CDR1 and CDR2 (germline): LNHDA, SQIVND (reference sequence). CDR3 length: 14 residues. Trimming pared 6 bases from V and 2 bases from J, leaving 14 bases between. CDR3 DNA sequence: TGTGCCAGTAGCATATCAGGGGTCCCCTACGAGCAGTACTTC. Residues: CASSISGVPYEQYF.

The chain employs TRBV7-2 and TRBJ2-1; D is unclear. This CDR3 has 16 amino acids. Germline loops: CDR1 SGHTA, CDR2 FQGNSA. V was trimmed by 5 bases and J by 2 bases, leaving 16 bases between them. CDR3 coding DNA: TGTGCCAGCAGCGTTTACACTAAACGCACCTACAATGAGCAGTTCTTC. Amino acid sequence: CASSVYTKRTYNEQFF.

The V and J genes are TRBV7-3 and TRBJ1-5; TRBD1 matches at 8 bases. This CDR3 has 16 amino acids. CDR1 and CDR2 from the germline V gene are SGHTA and FQGTGA. V lost 5 bases and J lost 0; bases outside the gene matches: 6. This chain's CDR3 is CASSTRTGGSNQPQHF. Here the CDR3 DNA reads TGTGCCAGCAGCACCCGCACAGGGGGTAGCAATCAGCCCCAGCATTTT.

The gene calls are TRBV19 and TRBJ1-4, with 9 bases aligning to TRBD1. The trim removed 7 bases at V and 0 bases at J, leaving 6 bases unmatched. Germline V gives CDR1 LNHDA, CDR2 SQIVND (reference sequence). This CDR3 is built from 16 residues. This CDR3 reads CASTTRTGATNEKLFF. As DNA, the CDR3 is TGTGCCAGTACTACCCGGACAGGGGCAACTAATGAAAAACTGTTTTTT.

This clone was detected only a few times. The rearrangement uses TRBV6-1 and TRBJ2-7, with 8 bases lining up with TRBD1. CDR3 length: 13 residues. Germline V CDR1 and CDR2: MNHNS, SASEGT. V was pared by 5 bases and J by 7 bases, with 7 bases of the junction left unmatched. DNA for the CDR3: TGTGCCAGCAGTTCCCAGGGGGCCAGGGAGCAGTACTTC. Encoded protein: CASSSQGAREQYF.

This chain joins TRBV12-5 and TRBJ2-1, with 9 bases that match TRBD1. Losses at the gene ends were 4 bases for V and 5 bases for J; bases not matched to a gene: 15. The CDR3 contains 18 residues. CDR1 is LGHNT and CDR2 is FRNRAP in the germline V gene. The CDR3 nucleotides read TGTGCTAGTGGTTCCCCCCCCGGGGGACAGGGAATCCACAATGAGCAGTTCTTC. Its protein is CASGSPPGGQGIHNEQFF.

The chain uses TRBV6-1 and TRBJ2-3; D is unresolved. Trimming shortened V by 2 bases and J by 8 bases, and 8 bases separated the two germline ends. CDR1 and CDR2 (germline): MNHNS, SASEGT. The CDR3 spans 12 residues. CDR3 bases: TGTGCCAGCAGTGAACTCCGCGGTACGCAGTATTTT. Encoded protein: CASSELRGTQYF.

This clone was picked up one time. The chain uses TRBV7-9 and TRBJ1-2, with TRBD1 matching 9 bases. This CDR3 is built from 16 residues. Germline V CDR1 and CDR2: SEHNR, FQNEAQ (reference sequence). Germline trimming cut 2 bases from V and 4 bases from J; bases unmatched to any gene: 8. This CDR3 reads CASSLSDRGSSYGYTF. The CDR3 nucleotides read TGTGCCAGCAGCTTATCCGACAGGGGGAGCAGCTATGGCTACACCTTC. The entire variable domain, with the rest obtained from reference TRBV7-9 and TRBJ1-2, is as follows: DTGVSQNPRHKITKRGQNVTFRCDPISEHNRLYWYRQTLGQGPEFLTYFQNEAQLEKSRLLSDRFSAERPKGSFSTLEIQRTEQGDSAMYLCASSLSDRGSSYGYTFGSGTRLTVV.

This clone was seen only once. The J gene is TRBJ1-2, the V gene TRBV9; tentative D call: TRBD1 (5 bases). This CDR3 contains 15 residues. V shed 0 bases and J shed 2 bases, with 11 bases lying between them. Germline-derived CDR1 and CDR2 are SGDLS and YYNGEE. The CDR3 region has the DNA TGTGCCAGCAGCGTAGAAAGGACACCAAACTATGGCTACACCTTC. It yields the protein CASSVERTPNYGYTF.

The chain is built from TRBV5-4 and TRBJ2-5, with D possibly matching TRBD1 (5 bases). The V gene lost 0 bases and the J gene lost 4 bases, with 19 bases spanning the gap. The CDR3 runs to 17 residues. Germline V gene lookup returns CDR1 SGHNT and CDR2 YYREEE (reference sequence). The CDR3 sequence is CASSLALGQGRGETQYF. The DNA for the CDR3 is TGTGCCAGCAGCTTGGCGCTTGGTCAGGGAAGAGGAGAGACCCAGTACTTC.

This chain connects TRBV7-8 to TRBJ2-3, with 11 positions matching TRBD2. The CDR3 totals 17 residues. J gave up 4 bases and V 5 bases, and 11 bases lay outside the gene matches. Germline loops: CDR1 SGHVS, CDR2 FQNEAQ. CDR3 sequence reads: CASSPGVAGGWSDTQYF. The CDR3 DNA follows: TGTGCCAGCAGCCCTGGTGTAGCGGGAGGGTGGTCAGATACGCAGTATTTT. Complete variable domain (other parts from reference TRBV7-8 and TRBJ2-3): GAGVSQSPRYKVAKRGQDVALRCDPISGHVSLFWYQQALGQGPEFLTYFQNEAQLDKSGLPSDRFFAERPEGSVSTLKIQRTQQEDSAVYLCASSPGVAGGWSDTQYFGPGTRLTVL.

V is TRBV21-1 and J is TRBJ2-2; TRBD2 is the table's D call and was not checked against the DNA. TRBV21-1 is marked as a pseudogene. The CDR3 sequence is 14 residues long. CDR3 in amino acids: CASRREDWTGELFF. CDR3 in DNA: TGTGCCAGTAGGAGGGAAGATTGGACCGGGGAGCTGTTTTTT.